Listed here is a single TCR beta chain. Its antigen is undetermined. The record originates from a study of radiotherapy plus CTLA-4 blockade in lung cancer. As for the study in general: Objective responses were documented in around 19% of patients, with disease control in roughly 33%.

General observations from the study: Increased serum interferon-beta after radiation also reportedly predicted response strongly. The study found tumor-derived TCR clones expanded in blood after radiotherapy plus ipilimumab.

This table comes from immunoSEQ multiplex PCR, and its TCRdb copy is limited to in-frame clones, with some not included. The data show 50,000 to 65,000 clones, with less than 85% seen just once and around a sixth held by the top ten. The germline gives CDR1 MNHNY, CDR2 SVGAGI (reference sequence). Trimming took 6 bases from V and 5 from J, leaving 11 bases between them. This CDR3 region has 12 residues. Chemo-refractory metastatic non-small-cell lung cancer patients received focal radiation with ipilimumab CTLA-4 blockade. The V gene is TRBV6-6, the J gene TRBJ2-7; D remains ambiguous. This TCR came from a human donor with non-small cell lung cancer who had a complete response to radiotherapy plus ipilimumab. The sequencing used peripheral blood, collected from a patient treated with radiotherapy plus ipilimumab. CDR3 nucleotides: TGTGCCAGCAGCAGAGGTGAGAACGAGCAGTACTTC. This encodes CASSRGENEQYF.